This TCR beta chain derives from a study of beta chain features in type 1 diabetes. The authors reverse transcribed all of the isolated RNA, so sequencing captured expressed TCRB transcripts. Here immunoSEQ multiplex PCR was the method, and the copy in TCRdb shows in-frame clones only, minus some. The sample carries approximately 470,000 clones, around 28% recorded once. V shed 5 bases and J 5 bases; nucleotides not matched to a gene: 10. Germline CDR1 is SGHVS and CDR2 is FNYEAQ. This CDR3 has 15 amino acids. The sample was naive CD4+ T cells from blood. This TCR came from a man aged 18 to 30 in good health. The chain employs TRBV7-6 and TRBJ2-3; 7 bases match TRBD2. CDR3 in amino acids: CASSEWEGREDTQYF. The CDR3 DNA follows: TGTGCCAGCAGCGAATGGGAGGGCCGGGAAGATACGCAGTATTTT.